Detailed here is one TCR beta chain. What it binds is not known. The germline gives CDR1 SGHTA, CDR2 FQGNSA. J gave up 4 bases and V 4 bases, and 9 bases lay outside the gene matches. This CDR3 region has 15 residues. Sampled while nominally healthy, donors likely had unrecorded immune exposures. The PCR made use of 60 Vbeta and 13 Jbeta primers. Data came from immunoSEQ multiplex PCR; TCRdb stores just in-frame clones and leaves some out. The table has about 89,000 clones, approximately 76% seen once. The data belong to a study of cytomegalovirus exposure and HLA in healthy donors. General study results and limits: When a later analysis compared HLA-associated TCR beta chains with equally common others, the HLA-associated chains turned out to be more clonally expanded and to have lower generation probabilities. One later analysis reportedly identified an Asian-associated ancestry cluster that showed fewer N-insertions than the approximately 700-donor mean.

The V gene is TRBV7-2, the J gene TRBJ2-7, with 8 bases lining up with TRBD1. The sequencing sample was made of PBMCs. This sequence was found in a male donor in good health and CMV-seronegative. The CDR3 reads CASSSRTGLAYEQYF. CDR3 bases: TGTGCCAGCAGCTCTAGGACAGGGTTGGCATACGAGCAGTACTTC.